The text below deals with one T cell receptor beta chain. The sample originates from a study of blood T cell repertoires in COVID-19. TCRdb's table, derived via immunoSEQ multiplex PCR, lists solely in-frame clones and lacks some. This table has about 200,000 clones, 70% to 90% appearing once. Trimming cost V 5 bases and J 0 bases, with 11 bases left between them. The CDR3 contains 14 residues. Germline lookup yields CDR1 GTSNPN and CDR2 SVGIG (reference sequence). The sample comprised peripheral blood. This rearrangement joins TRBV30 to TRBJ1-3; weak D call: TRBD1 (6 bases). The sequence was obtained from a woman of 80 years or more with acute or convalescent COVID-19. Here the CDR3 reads CAWGGQVSGNTIYF. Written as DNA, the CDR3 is TGTGCCTGGGGGGGGCAGGTCTCTGGAAACACCATATATTTT. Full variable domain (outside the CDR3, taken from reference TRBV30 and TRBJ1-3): SQTIHQWPATLVQPVGSPLSLECTVEGTSNPNLYWYRQAAGRGLQLLFYSVGIGQISSEVPQNLSASRPQDRQFILSSKKLLLSDSGFYLCAWGGQVSGNTIYFGEGSWLTVV.